This T cell receptor beta chain was recovered during a study of T cells in Graves' hyperthyroidism and ophthalmopathy. Study background: Peripheral blood was drawn at first diagnosis, prior to all treatment. Findings and caveats of the study: Most expanded thyroid clonotypes above 0.001 also appeared in blood.

Many counts were recorded for this clonotype. Its specificity is unknown. Together with thyroid ultrasound, orbital computed tomography, serum thyroxine and TRAb, clinical symptoms were used for diagnoses. TCR beta CDR3 regions were amplified from RNA. Initially, a first-round RT-PCR of the TCR CDR3 employed the HTBI primer set. A single record per CDR3 protein comes from TCRdb applying MiXCR to the multiplex PCR reads. The table has hundreds of thousands of distinct CDR3 sequences, about 15% seen once. Sequences were obtained from blood. The source of this sequence is a woman in her fifties or sixties with Graves' ophthalmopathy.

The chain's CDR3 is CASSLGGGSAFF. In DNA, the CDR3 is TGTGCCAGCAGCTTAGGGGGGGGGTCAGCTTTCTTT. The genes are TRBV11-2 and TRBJ1-1; D might be TRBD1 (5 bases). V was trimmed by 1 base and J by 10 bases, leaving 10 bases between them. The CDR3 is 12 amino acids. Germline CDR1 is SGHAT and CDR2 is FQNNGV. Based on the CDR3 plus reference TRBV11-2 and TRBJ1-1, the full variable domain is EAGVAQSPRYKIIEKRQSVAFWCNPISGHATLYWYQQILGQGPKLLIQFQNNGVVDDSQLPKDRFSAERLKGVDSTLKIQPAKLEDSAVYLCASSLGGGSAFFGQGTRLTVV.